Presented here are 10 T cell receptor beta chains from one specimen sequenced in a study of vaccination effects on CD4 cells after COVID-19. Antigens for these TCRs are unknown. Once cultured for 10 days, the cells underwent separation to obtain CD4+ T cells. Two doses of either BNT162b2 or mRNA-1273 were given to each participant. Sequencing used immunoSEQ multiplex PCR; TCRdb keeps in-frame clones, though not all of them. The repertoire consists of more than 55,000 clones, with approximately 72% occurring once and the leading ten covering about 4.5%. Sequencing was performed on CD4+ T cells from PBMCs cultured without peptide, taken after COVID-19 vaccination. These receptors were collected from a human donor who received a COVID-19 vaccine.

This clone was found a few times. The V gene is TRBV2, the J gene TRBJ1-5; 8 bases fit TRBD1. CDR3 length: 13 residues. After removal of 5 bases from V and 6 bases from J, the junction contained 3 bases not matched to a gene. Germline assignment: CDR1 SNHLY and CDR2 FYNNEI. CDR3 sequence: CASSFTGGQPQHF. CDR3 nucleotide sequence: TGTGCCAGCAGTTTTACAGGGGGTCAGCCCCAGCATTTT.

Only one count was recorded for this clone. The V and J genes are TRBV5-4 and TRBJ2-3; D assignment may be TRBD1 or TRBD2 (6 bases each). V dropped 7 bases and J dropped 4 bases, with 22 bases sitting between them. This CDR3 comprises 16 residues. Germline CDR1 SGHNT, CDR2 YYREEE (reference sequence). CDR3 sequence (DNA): TGTGCCAGCTCCTGGGGGGCTAGCGTTATCGCAGATACGCAGTATTTT. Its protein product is CASSWGASVIADTQYF. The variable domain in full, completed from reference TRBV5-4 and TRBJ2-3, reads ETGVTQSPTHLIKTRGQQVTLRCSSQSGHNTVSWYQQALGQGPQFIFQYYREEENGRGNFPPRFSGLQFPNYSSELNVNALELDDSALYLCASSWGASVIADTQYFGPGTRLTVL.

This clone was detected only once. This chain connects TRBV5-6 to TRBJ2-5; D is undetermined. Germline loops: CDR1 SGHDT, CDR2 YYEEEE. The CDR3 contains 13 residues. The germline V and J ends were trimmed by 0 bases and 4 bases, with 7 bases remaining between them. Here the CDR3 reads CASSLAGLETQYF. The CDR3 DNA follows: TGTGCCAGCAGCTTGGCAGGCTTAGAGACCCAGTACTTC.

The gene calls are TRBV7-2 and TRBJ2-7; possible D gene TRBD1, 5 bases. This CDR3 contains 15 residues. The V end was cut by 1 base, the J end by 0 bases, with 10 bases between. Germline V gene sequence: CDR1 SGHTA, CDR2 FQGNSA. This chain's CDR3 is CASSLGAGPSYEQYF. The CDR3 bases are TGTGCCAGCAGCTTAGGTGCAGGGCCCTCCTACGAGCAGTACTTC.

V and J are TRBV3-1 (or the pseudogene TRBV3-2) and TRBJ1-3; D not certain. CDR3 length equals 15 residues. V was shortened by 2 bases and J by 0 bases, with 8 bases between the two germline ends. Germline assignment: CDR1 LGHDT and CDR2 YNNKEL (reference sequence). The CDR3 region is CASSQTSNSGNTIYF. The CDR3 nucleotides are TGTGCCAGCAGCCAAACCAGTAACTCTGGAAACACCATATATTTT.

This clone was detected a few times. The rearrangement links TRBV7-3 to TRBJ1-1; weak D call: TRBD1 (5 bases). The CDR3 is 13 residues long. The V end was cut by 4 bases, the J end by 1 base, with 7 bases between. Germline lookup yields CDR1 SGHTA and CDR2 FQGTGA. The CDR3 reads CASSSGRNTEAFF. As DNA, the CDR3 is TGTGCCAGCAGCTCGGGACGGAACACTGAAGCTTTCTTT.

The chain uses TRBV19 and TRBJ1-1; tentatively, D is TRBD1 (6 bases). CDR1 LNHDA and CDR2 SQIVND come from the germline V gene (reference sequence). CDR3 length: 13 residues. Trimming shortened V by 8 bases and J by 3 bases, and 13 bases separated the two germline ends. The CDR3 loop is CASGTKGDTEAFF. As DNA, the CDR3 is TGTGCCAGTGGGACTAAGGGGGACACTGAAGCTTTCTTT.

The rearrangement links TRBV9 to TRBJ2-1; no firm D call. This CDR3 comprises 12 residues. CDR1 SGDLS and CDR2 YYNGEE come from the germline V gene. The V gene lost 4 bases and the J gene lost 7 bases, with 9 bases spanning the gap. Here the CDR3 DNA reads TGTGCCAGCAGCCGTACCCCTAATGAGCAGTTCTTC. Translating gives CASSRTPNEQFF.

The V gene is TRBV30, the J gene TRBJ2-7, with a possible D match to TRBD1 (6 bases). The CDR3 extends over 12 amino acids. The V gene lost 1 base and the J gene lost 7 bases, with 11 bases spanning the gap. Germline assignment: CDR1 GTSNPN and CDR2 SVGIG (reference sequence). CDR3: CAWSAPRGEQYF. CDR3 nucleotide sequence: TGTGCCTGGAGTGCACCCAGGGGAGAGCAGTACTTC.

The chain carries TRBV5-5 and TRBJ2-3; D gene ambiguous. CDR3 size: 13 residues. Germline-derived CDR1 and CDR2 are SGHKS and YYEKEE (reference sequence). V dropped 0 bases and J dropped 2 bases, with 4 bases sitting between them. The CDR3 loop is CASSLVNTDTQYF. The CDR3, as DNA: TGTGCCAGCAGCTTGGTCAACACAGATACGCAGTATTTT.